What follows describes a single T cell receptor (beta chain). What it binds is not known. This specimen comes from a study of T cells after yellow fever vaccination. TCR cDNA was made by 5'RACE template switching, adding a universal primer site and UMIs. TCRdb re-called the 5' RACE reads with MiXCR, one entry per CDR3 protein. Of roughly 500,000 distinct CDR3 sequences in the sample, 15% to 20% are singletons; the top ten hold around an eighth. CDR3 length: 14 amino acids. The germline V gene has CDR1 SGHTA and CDR2 FQGNSA. The V gene lost 7 bases and the J gene lost 5 bases, with 15 bases spanning the gap. Study-level points and caveats: Weaker, the secondary response peaked sooner, at day 5 versus 15. Booster samples showed a return of most primary-vaccination clones (roughly 95% CD4, approximately 88% CD8). There was a small share of clonotypes that showed up in both the CD4 and CD8 compartments.

This sequence joins TRBV7-2 and TRBJ2-1, with D uncertain. Sequences were derived from PBMCs, sampled 15 days after the yellow fever booster vaccination. The sequence was obtained from a man in his thirties or forties who received the YFV17D yellow fever vaccine. The CDR3 reads CASKVYPSHNEQFF. The CDR3 nucleotides are TGTGCCAGCAAAGTTTACCCCAGCCACAATGAGCAGTTCTTC.